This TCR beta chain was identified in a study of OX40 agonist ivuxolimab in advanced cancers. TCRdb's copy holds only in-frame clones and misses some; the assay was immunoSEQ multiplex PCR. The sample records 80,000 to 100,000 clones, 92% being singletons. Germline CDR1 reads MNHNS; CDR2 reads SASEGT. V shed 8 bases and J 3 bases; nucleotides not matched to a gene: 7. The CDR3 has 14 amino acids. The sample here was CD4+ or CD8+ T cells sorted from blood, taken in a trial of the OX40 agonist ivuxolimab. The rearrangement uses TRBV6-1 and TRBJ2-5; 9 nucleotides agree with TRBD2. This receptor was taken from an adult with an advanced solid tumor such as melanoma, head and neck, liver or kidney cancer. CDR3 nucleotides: TGTGCCAGCGAGAGTAGCGGGAGAAAAGAGACCCAGTACTTC. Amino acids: CASESSGRKETQYF.